This is a list of T cell receptor beta chains from one sample in a study of human T cells and chemical hapten exposure. Via MiXCR, TCRdb re-called the RACE reads, giving one row per CDR3 protein. Of 35,000 to 50,000 distinct CDR3 sequences in the sample, over 9.5% are singletons; the top ten hold about 5.9%. This sample comprised whole blood, obtained in connection with sensitization to the hapten diphenylcyclopropenone (DPC). The source of these receptors is a man between 25 and 39 years old with alopecia areata. Some clones in this sample may be carry-over from other donors' samples. The CDR3 runs from the conserved cysteine through the conserved F or W. A D gene is named only where the DNA matches it firmly. Expanded clones get a size class; other rows say once, few or many, or leave the size out.

TRBJ2-1	TRBV5-1	.	TRBD2	CASSLTTSGISYNEQFF	TGCGCCAGCAGCTTGACCACTAGCGGGATCTCCTACAATGAGCAGTTCTTC
TRBJ1-1	TRBV3-1	.	.	CASSQRGLMNTEAFF	TGTGCCAGCAGCCAAAGGGGACTTATGAACACTGAAGCTTTCTTT
TRBJ2-7	TRBV6-5	few	TRBD1	CASNEGDRPHEQYF	TGTGCCAGCAACGAGGGGGACAGGCCCCACGAGCAGTACTTC
TRBJ2-5	TRBV7-7	many	.	CASSLAGWQTQYF	TGTGCCAGCAGCTTAGCGGGGTGGCAGACCCAGTACTTC
TRBJ1-3	TRBV20-1	.	.	CSARDPGGDSSGNTIYF	TGCAGTGCTAGAGATCCTGGAGGGGATAGCTCTGGAAACACCATATATTTT
TRBJ2-5	TRBV7-6	many	.	CASSMANLPQETQYF	TGTGCCAGCAGCATGGCGAATCTGCCCCAAGAGACCCAGTACTTC
TRBJ1-6	TRBV4-1	many	.	CASSQAPLEYSPLHF	TGCGCCAGCAGCCAAGCCCCACTCGAGTATTCACCCCTCCACTTT
TRBJ2-1	TRBV7-9	.	.	CASSLRGTGEQFF	TGTGCCAGCAGCTTACGGGGAACGGGTGAGCAGTTCTTC
TRBJ2-1	TRBV20-1	many	TRBD1	CSARDSDRVGNEQFF	TGCAGTGCTAGAGACTCGGACAGGGTGGGCAATGAGCAGTTCTTC
TRBJ2-1	TRBV5-6	many	TRBD2	CASSREGILYNEQFF	TGTGCCAGCAGCCGGGAGGGGATTTTGTACAATGAGCAGTTCTTC
TRBJ1-1	TRBV18	many	.	CASSPTPVNTEAFF	TGTGCCAGCTCACCTACGCCAGTGAACACTGAAGCTTTCTTT
TRBJ2-3	TRBV7-2	few	TRBD2	CASSPWASGASTDTQYF	TGTGCCAGCAGCCCATGGGCTAGCGGAGCCAGCACAGATACGCAGTATTTT
TRBJ1-3	TRBV29-1	few	.	CSARPSRGNTIYF	TGCAGCGCTCGGCCGAGTAGGGGAAACACCATATATTTT
TRBJ2-5	TRBV11-1	many	.	CASSLSPTGSQETQYF	TGTGCCAGCAGCTTATCCCCGACAGGATCCCAAGAGACCCAGTACTTC